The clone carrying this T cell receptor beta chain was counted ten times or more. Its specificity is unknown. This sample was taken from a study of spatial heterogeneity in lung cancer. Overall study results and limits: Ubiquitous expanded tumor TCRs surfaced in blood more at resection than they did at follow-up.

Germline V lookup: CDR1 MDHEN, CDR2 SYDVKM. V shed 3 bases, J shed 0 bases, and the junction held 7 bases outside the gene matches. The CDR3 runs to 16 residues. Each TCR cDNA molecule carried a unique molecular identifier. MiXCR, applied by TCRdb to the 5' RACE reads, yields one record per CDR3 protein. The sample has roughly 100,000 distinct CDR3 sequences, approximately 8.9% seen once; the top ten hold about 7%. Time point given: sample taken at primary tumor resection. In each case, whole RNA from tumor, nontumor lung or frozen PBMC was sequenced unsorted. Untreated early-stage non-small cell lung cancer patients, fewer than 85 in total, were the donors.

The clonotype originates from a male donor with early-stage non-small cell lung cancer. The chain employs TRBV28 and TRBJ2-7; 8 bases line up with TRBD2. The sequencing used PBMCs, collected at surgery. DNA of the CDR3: TGTGCCAGCAGTTTCAGTACTAGCGGCGTCTCCTACGAGCAGTACTTC. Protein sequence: CASSFSTSGVSYEQYF.